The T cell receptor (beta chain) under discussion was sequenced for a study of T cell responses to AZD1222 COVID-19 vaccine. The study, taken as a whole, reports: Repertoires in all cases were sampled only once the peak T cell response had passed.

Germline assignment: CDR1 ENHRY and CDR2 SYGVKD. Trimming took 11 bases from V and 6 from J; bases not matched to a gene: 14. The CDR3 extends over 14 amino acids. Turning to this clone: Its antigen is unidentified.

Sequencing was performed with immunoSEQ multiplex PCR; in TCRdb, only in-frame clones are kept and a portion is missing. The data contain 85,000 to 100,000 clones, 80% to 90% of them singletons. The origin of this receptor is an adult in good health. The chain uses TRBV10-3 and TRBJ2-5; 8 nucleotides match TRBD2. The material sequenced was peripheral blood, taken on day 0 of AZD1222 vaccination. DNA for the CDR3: TGTGCCCGCAAAAAGGCGGGAGGAACGAAGACCCAGTACTTC. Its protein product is CARKKAGGTKTQYF.